Sequencing of this T cell receptor beta chain was carried out in a study of somatic mutations in cytotoxic T cells in rheumatoid arthritis. Regarding the study as a whole: Compared with age-matched healthy controls, rheumatoid arthritis patients did not differ significantly in CD8+ T-cell clonality.

Assay used: immunoSEQ multiplex PCR; TCRdb lists only in-frame clones, some missing. The sample includes about 20,000 clones, 80% to 90% of them seen just once. As to this clone: Its antigen remains unidentified.

Blood donors served as healthy controls; their median age was roughly 50 years (range roughly 21-80), and roughly 59% were female. This TCR derives from a man aged 40-49 years in good health. Sample: CD8+ T cells sorted from blood.

CDR3 nucleotides: TGTGCCAGCAGCGCGGGACCTAACTATGGCTACACCTTC. It encodes CASSAGPNYGYTF. This sequence joins TRBV9 and TRBJ1-2; maybe TRBD1 (5 bases). The CDR3 has 13 residues. Germline CDR1 SGDLS, CDR2 YYNGEE. Trimming shortened V by 3 bases and J by 0 bases, and 6 bases separated the two germline ends.